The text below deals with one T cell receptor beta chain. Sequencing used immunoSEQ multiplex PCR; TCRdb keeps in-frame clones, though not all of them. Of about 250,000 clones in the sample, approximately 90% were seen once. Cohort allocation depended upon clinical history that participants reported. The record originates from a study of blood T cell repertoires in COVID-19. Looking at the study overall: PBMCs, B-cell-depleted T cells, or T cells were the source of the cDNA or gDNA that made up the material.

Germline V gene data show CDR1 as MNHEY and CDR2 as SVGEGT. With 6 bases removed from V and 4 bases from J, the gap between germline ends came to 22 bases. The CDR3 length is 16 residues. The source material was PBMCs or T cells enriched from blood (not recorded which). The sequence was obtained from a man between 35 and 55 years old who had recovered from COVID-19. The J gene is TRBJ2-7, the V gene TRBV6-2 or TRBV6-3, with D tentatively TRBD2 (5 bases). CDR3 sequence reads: CASSLLSRGLEYEQYF. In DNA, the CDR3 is TGTGCCAGCAGCCTCCTGAGCCGAGGGCTCGAGTACGAGCAGTACTTC.